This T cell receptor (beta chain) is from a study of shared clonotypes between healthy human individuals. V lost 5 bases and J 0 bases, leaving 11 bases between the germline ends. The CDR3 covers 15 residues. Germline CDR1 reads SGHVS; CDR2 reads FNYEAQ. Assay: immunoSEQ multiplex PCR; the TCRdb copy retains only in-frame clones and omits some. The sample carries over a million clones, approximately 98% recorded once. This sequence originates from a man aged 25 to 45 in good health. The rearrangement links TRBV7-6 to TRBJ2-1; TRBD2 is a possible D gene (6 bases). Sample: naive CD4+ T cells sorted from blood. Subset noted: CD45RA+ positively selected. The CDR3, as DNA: TGTGCCAGCAGCCCCCGGGACTCCTCCTACAATGAGCAGTTCTTC. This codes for CASSPRDSSYNEQFF.